The 28 T cell receptor beta chains below all came from one sample that was sequenced in a study of neurological immune-mediated disorders. MiXCR, applied by TCRdb to the 5' RACE reads, yields one record per CDR3 protein. The sample consists of under 75,000 distinct CDR3 sequences, 3% to 4% of them appearing once. The sequencing sample was made of PBMCs. The origin of the receptors is a woman aged 50 to 60 with multiple sclerosis.

This clonotype was seen ten or more times. The gene calls are TRBV28 and TRBJ2-2; D is perhaps TRBD2 (5 bases). The CDR3 runs 17 residues. Germline values: CDR1 MDHEN, CDR2 SYDVKM. Trimming removed 3 bases at V and 4 bases at J, with 18 bases between. In DNA form, the CDR3 reads TGTGCCAGCAGTTTCTTGCGTGGAAGCGGTATCACCGGGGAGCTGTTTTTT. Its translation is CASSFLRGSGITGELFF. The complete variable domain, with remaining parts taken from reference TRBV28 and TRBJ2-2, reads DVKVTQSSRYLVKRTGEKVFLECVQDMDHENMFWYRQDPGLGLRLIYFSYDVKMKEKGDIPEGYSVSREKKERFSLILESASTNQTSMYLCASSFLRGSGITGELFFGEGSRLTVL.

This clonotype was seen repeatedly, ten times or more. The CDR3: CASTPTGQLRGELFF. Written as DNA, the CDR3 is TGTGCCAGCACCCCGACAGGCCAACTTCGAGGGGAGCTGTTTTTT. The chain couples TRBV7-2 to TRBJ2-2, with D possibly being TRBD1 (6 bases). V lost 7 bases, J lost 8 bases, and 20 bases lay in between. CDR3 length: 15 residues. Germline CDR1 is SGHTA and CDR2 is FQGNSA.

This clonotype was recorded many times. This rearrangement joins TRBV5-1 to TRBJ2-6; no clear D gene. The germline CDR1 and CDR2 sequences are SGHRS and YFSETQ. The CDR3 covers 13 residues. V was clipped by 5 bases and J by 7 bases, with 10 bases between them. The CDR3 DNA reads TGCGCCAGCAGGTCCGAGGTAGCCAACGTCCTGACTTTC. It translates to CASRSEVANVLTF.

This clonotype was observed many times. The chain recombines TRBV12-3 or TRBV12-4 with TRBJ2-4, with 10 bases fitting TRBD2. J was trimmed by 2 bases and V by 2 bases; bases with no gene match: 0. The CDR3 runs to 15 residues. The CDR3, as DNA: TGTGCCAGCAGTTTAACTAGCGGGACCAAAAACATTCAGTACTTC. This translates into CASSLTSGTKNIQYF.

This clonotype was picked up many times. J is TRBJ2-5 and V is TRBV20-1; tentative D call: TRBD2 (6 bases). In germline, CDR1 is DFQATT, CDR2 SNEGSKA (reference sequence). The germline V and J ends were trimmed by 6 bases and 3 bases, with 14 bases remaining between them. CDR3 length equals 13 residues. The chain's CDR3 is CSAQQDYKETQYF. The CDR3 bases are TGCAGTGCCCAGCAGGACTACAAAGAGACCCAGTACTTC.

This clonotype has a count of ten or more. The chain is built from TRBV5-6 and TRBJ1-3; D is uncertain. This CDR3 comprises 18 residues. Trimming took off 1 base at V and 0 bases at J, with 17 bases between the two ends. Looked up from germline, CDR1 is SGHDT and CDR2 is YYEEEE. This CDR3 is CASSLTLQLRDSGNTIYF. The CDR3 bases are TGTGCCAGCAGCTTGACTTTGCAGCTACGAGACTCTGGAAACACCATATATTTT.

This clonotype was seen ten or more times. V is TRBV20-1 and J is TRBJ2-7; the D gene is possibly TRBD1 (6 bases). This CDR3 contains 13 residues. Trimming shortened V by 3 bases and J by 4 bases, and 13 bases separated the two germline ends. Germline V gene sequence: CDR1 DFQATT, CDR2 SNEGSKA (reference sequence). CDR3 nucleotide sequence: TGCAGTGCTAGGTGGCAGGGGATATACGAGCAGTACTTC. The encoded protein is CSARWQGIYEQYF.

This clonotype was observed many times. V usage is TRBV5-1 and J usage is TRBJ2-7; D not certain. The V gene's germline CDR1 is SGHRS and CDR2 YFSETQ. The CDR3 has 14 residues. Trimming removed 1 base from V and 4 bases from J, with 12 bases in between. The DNA for the CDR3 is TGCGCCAGCAGCTTGTTGCCAGGACCGTACGAGCAGTACGTC. Its translation: CASSLLPGPYEQYV.

This clonotype was seen ten or more times. The chain combines TRBV27 with TRBJ1-2; possible D gene TRBD1, 6 bases. The germline CDR1 and CDR2 sequences are MNHEY and SMNVEV (reference sequence). This CDR3 is built from 14 residues. Trimming took off 7 bases at V and 1 base at J, with 13 bases between the two ends. This chain's CDR3 is CASKLGGLNYGYTF. The CDR3 coding sequence is TGTGCCAGCAAGCTTGGGGGGCTTAACTATGGCTACACCTTC.

This clonotype was counted ten times or more. The rearrangement joins TRBV15 to TRBJ2-3; D may be TRBD2 (5 bases). Trimming took off 0 bases at V and 4 bases at J, with 14 bases between the two ends. Germline V lookup: CDR1 LNHNV, CDR2 YYDKDF (reference sequence). The CDR3 is 16 residues long. The CDR3 region has the DNA TGTGCCACCAGCAGAGATAGACCCGGGGTTCCAGATACGCAGTATTTT. Its translation is CATSRDRPGVPDTQYF.

This clonotype was seen ten or more times. This chain uses TRBV29-1 with TRBJ2-1; possibly TRBD1 for D (6 bases). The CDR3 sequence is 14 residues long. Germline values: CDR1 SQVTM, CDR2 ANQGSEA. V was clipped by 6 bases and J by 2 bases, with 14 bases between them. This CDR3 is CSVRAGVTYNEQFF. CDR3 in DNA: TGCAGCGTCCGCGCAGGGGTAACCTACAATGAGCAGTTCTTC.

This clonotype was observed many times. The chain has TRBV4-1 and TRBJ2-1; TRBD2 is a possible D gene (6 bases). Trimming pared 4 bases from V and 5 bases from J, leaving 15 bases between. Germline values: CDR1 MGHRA, CDR2 YSYEKL. The CDR3 covers 15 residues. The CDR3 DNA reads TGCGCCAGCAGCCCGCGCACTAGCACAAACAATGAGCAGTTCTTC. Its protein is CASSPRTSTNNEQFF.

This clonotype was seen at least ten times. The chain joins TRBV6-2 or TRBV6-3 to TRBJ1-2; 9 bases agree with TRBD1. Trimming cost V 2 bases and J 6 bases; bases outside gene matches: 7. The CDR3 runs 15 residues. Germline CDR1 MNHEY, CDR2 SVGEGT. The CDR3, as DNA: TGTGCCAGCAGTTACATTGGCGGACAGGGGAATGGCTACACCTTC. Its translation is CASSYIGGQGNGYTF.

This clonotype was detected ten times or more. The chain couples TRBV5-1 to TRBJ1-1; D not certain. The CDR3 covers 12 residues. Germline V gene data show CDR1 as SGHRS and CDR2 as YFSETQ. Trimming took off 0 bases at V and 11 bases at J, with 11 bases between the two ends. As DNA, the CDR3 is TGCGCCAGCAGCTTGGACGGGCCGGGGGCTTTCTTT. Protein sequence: CASSLDGPGAFF. The full variable domain, its missing parts supplied by reference TRBV5-1 and TRBJ1-1, is KAGVTQTPRYLIKTRGQQVTLSCSPISGHRSVSWYQQTPGQGLQFLFEYFSETQRNKGNFPGRFSGRQFSNSRSEMNVSTLELGDSALYLCASSLDGPGAFFGQGTRLTVV.

This clonotype was counted many times. V is TRBV6-5 and J is TRBJ2-1, with TRBD1 matching over 8 bases. The CDR3 consists of 15 residues. V lost 5 bases and J lost 4; bases outside the gene matches: 7. Germline CDR1 is MNHEY and CDR2 is SVGAGI. The CDR3 spells CASSPAGGLYNEQFF. The CDR3 region has the DNA TGTGCCAGCAGTCCAGCAGGGGGCCTATACAATGAGCAGTTCTTC.

The chain uses TRBV27 and TRBJ1-2; no clear D gene. Germline CDR1 and CDR2: MNHEY and SMNVEV (reference sequence). The CDR3 totals 13 residues. Trimming removed 5 bases at V and 6 bases at J, with 13 bases between. The CDR3 sequence is CASSGTPGNGYTF. In DNA form, the CDR3 reads TGTGCCAGCAGTGGCACCCCGGGGAATGGCTACACCTTC.

Ten or more counts support this clonotype. The rearrangement uses TRBV7-9 and TRBJ2-1; D gene unclear. Germline CDR1 reads SEHNR; CDR2 reads FQNEAQ (reference sequence). Trimming pared 2 bases from V and 0 bases from J, leaving 11 bases between. This CDR3 has 16 amino acids. The CDR3 is CASSLWVGYSYNEQFF. The DNA for the CDR3 is TGTGCCAGCAGCTTATGGGTAGGCTACTCCTACAATGAGCAGTTCTTC.

Worth noting for this clonotype: Given a much more abundant clone one base away, this may be a read error. The chain recombines TRBV5-1 with TRBJ2-5; D not resolved. The CDR3 is 13 amino acids. Trimming left V 2 bases short and J 2 bases short, with 7 bases between. Germline V CDR1 and CDR2: SGHRS, YFSETQ. The CDR3: CASSFGKQETQYF. DNA of the CDR3: TGCGCCAGCAGCTTCGGCAAACAAGAGACCCAGTACTTC.

In its sample, this clonotype was seen many times. The gene calls are TRBV12-3 or TRBV12-4 and TRBJ2-6; D gene uncertain. The CDR3 loop spans 15 amino acids. V shed 7 bases and J shed 4 bases, with 14 bases lying between them. The chain's CDR3 is CASTLGNSGANVLTF. CDR3 coding DNA: TGTGCCAGCACCCTCGGCAACTCCGGGGCCAACGTCCTGACTTTC.

The sample holds many counts of this clonotype. The V call is TRBV27, the J call TRBJ1-2; TRBD1 matches at 7 bases. The CDR3 consists of 17 residues. Germline V CDR1 and CDR2: MNHEY, SMNVEV (reference sequence). V was pared by 2 bases and J by 7 bases, with 16 bases of the junction left unmatched. The CDR3 is CASSLRSGEGGFRGYTF. The CDR3 DNA follows: TGTGCCAGCAGTTTAAGATCGGGGGAAGGGGGCTTCCGTGGCTACACCTTC.

Ten or more counts support this clonotype. The chain links TRBV5-1 to TRBJ2-3, with 12 bases that match TRBD2. Looked up from germline, CDR1 is SGHRS and CDR2 is YFSETQ. The CDR3 loop spans 18 amino acids. V was clipped by 0 bases and J by 3 bases; unmatched bases: 8. This CDR3 is CASSLEASGRARTDTQYF. Here the CDR3 DNA reads TGCGCCAGCAGCTTGGAGGCTAGCGGGAGGGCCAGGACAGATACGCAGTATTTT.

This clonotype was seen repeatedly, ten times or more. The CDR3 region is CASSPRWDNEQFF. CDR3 DNA sequence: TGCGCCAGCAGCCCAAGGTGGGACAATGAGCAGTTCTTC. The chain employs TRBV10-1 and TRBJ2-1, with D unresolved. The CDR3 totals 13 residues. V lost 6 bases and J 5 bases, leaving 11 bases between the germline ends. Germline loops: CDR1 WNHNN, CDR2 SYGVQD (reference sequence).

This clonotype was seen many times. V gene TRBV7-9 combines with J gene TRBJ2-2; TRBD2 matches 11 bases. Germline V lookup: CDR1 SEHNR, CDR2 FQNEAQ (reference sequence). CDR3 length: 16 amino acids. V was clipped by 7 bases and J by 0 bases; unmatched bases: 4. The CDR3 coding sequence is TGTGCCAGCAATTTAGCGGGAGGGCCGAACACCGGGGAGCTGTTTTTT. The encoded protein is CASNLAGGPNTGELFF.

This clonotype came up many times. V gene TRBV7-2 combines with J gene TRBJ1-1; unclear D gene. Looked up from germline, CDR1 is SGHTA and CDR2 is FQGNSA. The germline V and J ends were trimmed by 2 bases and 1 base, with 5 bases remaining between them. CDR3 length: 13 residues. CDR3 DNA: TGTGCCAGCAGCTTATATGCGAACACTGAAGCTTTCTTT. Translated, it gives CASSLYANTEAFF.

The sample holds many counts of this clonotype. The rearrangement joins TRBV6-1 to TRBJ2-1; D is perhaps TRBD1 (6 bases). V was cut by 8 bases and J by 4 bases, with 9 bases left in between. CDR3 length: 12 residues. Germline CDR1 MNHNS, CDR2 SASEGT. CDR3 region: CASRDIYNEQFF. CDR3 coding DNA: TGTGCCAGCCGGGACATTTACAATGAGCAGTTCTTC.

This clonotype was detected ten times or more. This rearrangement joins TRBV20-1 to TRBJ1-1; D is ambiguous. Germline V gene lookup returns CDR1 DFQATT and CDR2 SNEGSKA (reference sequence). Deletions cut 0 bases from V and 1 base from J, with 9 bases between. This CDR3 comprises 14 residues. The CDR3 DNA reads as TGCAGTGCTAGAGATCCGCAGAAGAACACTGAAGCTTTCTTT. It specifies CSARDPQKNTEAFF.

This clonotype was detected ten times or more. This chain connects TRBV6-6 to TRBJ2-2; 10 positions agree with TRBD1. J gave up 1 base and V 5 bases, and 4 bases lay outside the gene matches. The length of the CDR3 is 16 residues. The germline V gene has CDR1 MNHNY and CDR2 SVGAGI (reference sequence). The CDR3 sequence is CASSPRDRGNTGELFF. In DNA, the CDR3 is TGTGCCAGCAGTCCAAGGGACAGGGGGAACACCGGGGAGCTGTTTTTT.

The table lists this clonotype with many counts. The CDR3 reads CASRESGQETQYF. Written as DNA, the CDR3 is TGTGCCAGCAGGGAGAGTGGCCAAGAGACCCAGTACTTC. The gene calls are TRBV12-3 or TRBV12-4 and TRBJ2-5; no reliable D call. This CDR3 has 13 amino acids. Deletions cut 6 bases from V and 1 base from J, with 9 bases between.